These 18 T cell receptor beta chains originate from one sample sequenced in a study of shared clonotypes between healthy human individuals. Naivety among CD8 cells was defined by CD45RO negativity and positive CCR7 selection, thereby excluding terminally differentiated effector memory CD45RA+ cells. Assay used: immunoSEQ multiplex PCR; TCRdb lists only in-frame clones, some missing. In the table there are more than 600,000 clones, about 91% of which are singletons. Input material: naive CD8+ T cells sorted from blood. The receptor source for this set is a man aged 30 to 45 in good health.

This chain links TRBV29-1 with TRBJ2-7; 11 bases map to TRBD2. J lost 6 bases, V lost 3 bases, and 7 bases had no gene match. Germline values: CDR1 SQVTM, CDR2 ANQGSEA. This CDR3 has 14 residues. The CDR3 nucleotides are TGCAGCGTTGAGGACGCACTAGCGGGAGTCGAGCAGTACTTC. Translated: CSVEDALAGVEQYF.

The chain employs TRBV9 and TRBJ2-1, with D possibly being TRBD2 (6 bases). The germline gives CDR1 SGDLS, CDR2 YYNGEE. Trimming removed 7 bases at V and 2 bases at J, with 16 bases between. The CDR3 has 15 residues. Here the CDR3 reads CASGDSSVAYNEQFF. The DNA for the CDR3 is TGTGCCAGCGGAGATTCTAGCGTAGCCTACAATGAGCAGTTCTTC.

This chain uses TRBV9 with TRBJ2-3, with TRBD2 matching 8 bases. This CDR3 has 15 amino acids. From germline, CDR1 is SGDLS and CDR2 YYNGEE. V was pared by 3 bases and J by 3 bases, with 6 bases of the junction left unmatched. CDR3 sequence (DNA): TGTGCCAGCAGCGCCGGACTAGCCAGGACAGATACGCAGTATTTT. This gives the protein CASSAGLARTDTQYF.

J is TRBJ1-1 and V is TRBV6-5; D remains unclear. Germline V CDR1 and CDR2: MNHEY, SVGAGI. The CDR3 consists of 13 residues. Trimming left V 6 bases short and J 3 bases short, with 11 bases between. The CDR3 is CASSPGGHTEAFF. Here the CDR3 DNA reads TGTGCCAGCAGCCCCGGCGGCCACACTGAAGCTTTCTTT.

This rearrangement joins TRBV5-4 to TRBJ2-5; D remains unclear. The V gene's germline CDR1 is SGHNT and CDR2 YYREEE (reference sequence). V lost 2 bases, J lost 3 bases, and 11 bases lay in between. The CDR3 has 14 amino acids. The CDR3 region is CASSFFGSKETQYF. DNA of the CDR3: TGTGCCAGCAGCTTTTTCGGGTCAAAAGAGACCCAGTACTTC.

J is TRBJ2-1 and V is TRBV6-1; D gene uncertain. The V gene's germline CDR1 is MNHNS and CDR2 SASEGT. V was shortened by 7 bases and J by 0 bases, with 13 bases between the two germline ends. This CDR3 is 15 amino acids long. CDR3 coding DNA: TGTGCCAGCATAAAACCTACAAGCTCCTACAATGAGCAGTTCTTC. Protein: CASIKPTSSYNEQFF.

The chain couples TRBV7-8 to TRBJ1-2, with unresolved D. The length of the CDR3 is 14 residues. Germline V gene lookup returns CDR1 SGHVS and CDR2 FQNEAQ. The V gene lost 5 bases and the J gene lost 2 bases, with 12 bases spanning the gap. In DNA, the CDR3 is TGTGCCAGCAGCCCCGGCCCTGCCAACTATGGCTACACCTTC. Its protein is CASSPGPANYGYTF.

In this sample, this clone turned up once. The gene calls are TRBV7-2 and TRBJ2-7; D is possibly TRBD1 (6 bases). The V and J ends lost 5 bases and 0 bases respectively, with 17 bases between them. In germline, CDR1 is SGHTA, CDR2 FQGNSA. This CDR3 has 16 amino acids. CDR3 sequence: CASSDPTGILSYEQYF. The CDR3 DNA is TGTGCCAGCAGCGACCCAACAGGGATACTCTCCTACGAGCAGTACTTC.

The CDR3 region is CASSLTAASNQPQHF. The CDR3 coding sequence is TGTGCCAGCAGCTTGACAGCGGCTAGCAATCAGCCCCAGCATTTT. V gene TRBV7-9 combines with J gene TRBJ1-5; maybe TRBD1 (5 bases). V dropped 3 bases and J dropped 0 bases, with 9 bases sitting between them. This CDR3 is 15 amino acids long. Germline V gene lookup returns CDR1 SEHNR and CDR2 FQNEAQ (reference sequence).

This sequence joins TRBV27 and TRBJ2-2; D possibly corresponds to TRBD2 (5 bases). The length of the CDR3 is 16 residues. Deletions cut 2 bases from V and 3 bases from J, with 13 bases between. Germline-derived CDR1 and CDR2 are MNHEY and SMNVEV (reference sequence). CDR3 residues: CASSLPRGWDTGELFF. In nucleotides, the CDR3 is TGTGCCAGCAGTTTACCCCGAGGGTGGGACACCGGGGAGCTGTTTTTT.

The sample holds one count of this clone. V and J are TRBV11-3 and TRBJ2-1; TRBD2 is a possible D gene (7 bases). The germline gives CDR1 SGHNT, CDR2 YENEEA. The V end was cut by 5 bases, the J end by 5 bases, with 16 bases between. The CDR3 has 15 residues. In nucleotides, the CDR3 is TGTGCCAGCAGCCCGGGGGCGGGAGCGAACAATGAGCAGTTCTTC. Translated, it gives CASSPGAGANNEQFF.

This clone occurred once. The chain is built from TRBV29-1 and TRBJ2-3; 7 positions agree with TRBD2. Germline V gives CDR1 SQVTM, CDR2 ANQGSEA. Trimming removed 4 bases from V and 4 bases from J; junction bases left unmatched: 8. The CDR3 is made up of 14 amino acids. In DNA form, the CDR3 reads TGCAGCGTTGGGGGGACTACTCTCTCAGATACGCAGTATTTT. It translates to CSVGGTTLSDTQYF.

The chain uses TRBV4-1 and TRBJ2-7; D gene ambiguous. Germline CDR1 reads MGHRA; CDR2 reads YSYEKL. V was clipped by 1 base and J by 4 bases, with 8 bases between them. The CDR3 runs 13 residues. This CDR3 reads CASSQALEYEQYF. Here the CDR3 DNA reads TGCGCCAGCAGCCAAGCCCTGGAGTACGAGCAGTACTTC.

This chain links TRBV13 with TRBJ1-5; no reliable D call. V lost 4 bases, J lost 1 base, and 8 bases lay in between. Germline loops: CDR1 PRHDT, CDR2 FYEKMQ (reference sequence). This CDR3 spans 14 amino acids. CDR3 coding DNA: TGTGCCAGCAGCTCCGGACTAAGCAATCAGCCCCAGCATTTT. Translation: CASSSGLSNQPQHF.

The chain links TRBV7-8 to TRBJ2-7, with D possibly being TRBD1 or TRBD2 (5 bases each). Germline loops: CDR1 SGHVS, CDR2 FQNEAQ. This CDR3 is built from 15 residues. The V end was cut by 2 bases, the J end by 6 bases, with 17 bases between. CDR3 residues: CASSLLLGRDGEQYF. The DNA for the CDR3 is TGTGCCAGCAGCTTACTTTTGGGCAGGGACGGCGAGCAGTACTTC.

This chain links TRBV5-5 with TRBJ2-7; 8 positions agree with TRBD1. V trimming: 4 bases; J trimming: 4 bases; junction bases outside the gene matches: 7. The CDR3 has 14 amino acids. Per germline, CDR1 SGHKS and CDR2 YYEKEE (reference sequence). CDR3 sequence reads: CASSIGQGYYEQYF. Written as DNA, the CDR3 is TGTGCCAGCAGCATAGGACAGGGATATTACGAGCAGTACTTC.

This clone has a single count. The V call is TRBV19, the J call TRBJ1-5; a weak D match, TRBD1 (5 bases). Looked up from germline, CDR1 is LNHDA and CDR2 is SQIVND (reference sequence). With 4 bases removed from V and 7 bases from J, the gap between germline ends came to 14 bases. CDR3 size: 14 residues. The CDR3 DNA is TGTGCCAGTAGTACCGTGGGACCCGGGCAGCCCCAGCATTTT. Translating gives CASSTVGPGQPQHF.

The J gene is TRBJ2-1, the V gene TRBV7-9; 11 bases align to TRBD2. CDR3 length equals 16 residues. The ends lost 5 bases at V and 8 bases at J; junction bases unmatched: 11. Germline lookup yields CDR1 SEHNR and CDR2 FQNEAQ (reference sequence). The CDR3 nucleotides are TGTGCCAGCAGCACCTTTAGCGGGAGGGCCATGGATGAGCAGTTCTTC. Translation: CASSTFSGRAMDEQFF.